This T cell receptor (beta chain) was identified in a study of response to subunit inactivated influenza vaccine. Study-level results: Few additional T cells are recruited per seasonal influenza vaccination, authors suggested.

One entry per CDR3 protein, called by TCRdb with MiXCR from the RT-PCR reads. The sample lists about 650,000 distinct CDR3 sequences; around 13% were seen once. Notes on this clonotype: Antigen unknown.

V trimming: 4 bases; J trimming: 5 bases; junction bases outside the gene matches: 13. From germline, CDR1 is LNHDA and CDR2 SQIVND (reference sequence). The CDR3 length is 17 residues. This chain links TRBV19 with TRBJ2-2, with 7 bases that match TRBD1. The source material was PBMCs from blood, sampled approximately 15 days before vaccination. This clonotype was obtained from a man in his fifties who received an inactivated influenza vaccine. The CDR3: CASSNTDRAPGTGELFF. The CDR3 region has the DNA TGTGCCAGTAGTAACACAGACAGGGCACCGGGGACCGGGGAGCTGTTTTTT. The full variable domain, rest sourced from reference TRBV19 and TRBJ2-2, is DGGITQSPKYLFRKEGQNVTLSCEQNLNHDAMYWYRQDPGQGLRLIYYSQIVNDFQKGDIAEGYSVSREKKESFPLTVTSAQKNPTAFYLCASSNTDRAPGTGELFFGEGSRLTVL.